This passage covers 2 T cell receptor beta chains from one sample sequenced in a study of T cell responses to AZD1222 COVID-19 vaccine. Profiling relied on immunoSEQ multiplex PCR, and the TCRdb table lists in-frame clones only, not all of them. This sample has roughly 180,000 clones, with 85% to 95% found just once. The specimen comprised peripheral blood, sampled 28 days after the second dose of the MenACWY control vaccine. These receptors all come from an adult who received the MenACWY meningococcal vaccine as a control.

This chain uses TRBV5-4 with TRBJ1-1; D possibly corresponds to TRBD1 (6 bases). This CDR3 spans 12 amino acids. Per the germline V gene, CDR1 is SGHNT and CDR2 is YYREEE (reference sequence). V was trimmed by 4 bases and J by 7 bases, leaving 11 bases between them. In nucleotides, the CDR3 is TGTGCCAGCAGCCCAAGGGGGGGTGAAGCTTTCTTT. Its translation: CASSPRGGEAFF.

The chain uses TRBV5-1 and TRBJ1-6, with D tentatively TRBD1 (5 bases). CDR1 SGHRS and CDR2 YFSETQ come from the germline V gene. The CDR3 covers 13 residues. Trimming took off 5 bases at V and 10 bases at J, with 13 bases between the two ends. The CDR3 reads CASSDGGNSPLHF. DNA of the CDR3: TGCGCCAGCAGTGACGGGGGGAACTCACCCCTCCACTTT.